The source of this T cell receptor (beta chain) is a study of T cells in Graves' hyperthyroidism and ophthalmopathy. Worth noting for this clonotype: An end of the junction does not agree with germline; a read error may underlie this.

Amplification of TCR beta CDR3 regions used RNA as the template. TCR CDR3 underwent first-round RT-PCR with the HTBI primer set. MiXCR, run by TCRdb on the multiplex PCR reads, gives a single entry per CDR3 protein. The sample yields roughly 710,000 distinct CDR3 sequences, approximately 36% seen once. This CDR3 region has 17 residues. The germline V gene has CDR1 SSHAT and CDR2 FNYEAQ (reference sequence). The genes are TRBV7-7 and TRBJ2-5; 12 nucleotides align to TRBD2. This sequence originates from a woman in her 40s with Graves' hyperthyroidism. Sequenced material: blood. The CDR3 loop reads CASSRELAGGGRETQYF. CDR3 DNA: TGTGCTAGCAGTCGCGAACTAGCGGGGGGAGGCAGAGAGACCCAGTACTTC.